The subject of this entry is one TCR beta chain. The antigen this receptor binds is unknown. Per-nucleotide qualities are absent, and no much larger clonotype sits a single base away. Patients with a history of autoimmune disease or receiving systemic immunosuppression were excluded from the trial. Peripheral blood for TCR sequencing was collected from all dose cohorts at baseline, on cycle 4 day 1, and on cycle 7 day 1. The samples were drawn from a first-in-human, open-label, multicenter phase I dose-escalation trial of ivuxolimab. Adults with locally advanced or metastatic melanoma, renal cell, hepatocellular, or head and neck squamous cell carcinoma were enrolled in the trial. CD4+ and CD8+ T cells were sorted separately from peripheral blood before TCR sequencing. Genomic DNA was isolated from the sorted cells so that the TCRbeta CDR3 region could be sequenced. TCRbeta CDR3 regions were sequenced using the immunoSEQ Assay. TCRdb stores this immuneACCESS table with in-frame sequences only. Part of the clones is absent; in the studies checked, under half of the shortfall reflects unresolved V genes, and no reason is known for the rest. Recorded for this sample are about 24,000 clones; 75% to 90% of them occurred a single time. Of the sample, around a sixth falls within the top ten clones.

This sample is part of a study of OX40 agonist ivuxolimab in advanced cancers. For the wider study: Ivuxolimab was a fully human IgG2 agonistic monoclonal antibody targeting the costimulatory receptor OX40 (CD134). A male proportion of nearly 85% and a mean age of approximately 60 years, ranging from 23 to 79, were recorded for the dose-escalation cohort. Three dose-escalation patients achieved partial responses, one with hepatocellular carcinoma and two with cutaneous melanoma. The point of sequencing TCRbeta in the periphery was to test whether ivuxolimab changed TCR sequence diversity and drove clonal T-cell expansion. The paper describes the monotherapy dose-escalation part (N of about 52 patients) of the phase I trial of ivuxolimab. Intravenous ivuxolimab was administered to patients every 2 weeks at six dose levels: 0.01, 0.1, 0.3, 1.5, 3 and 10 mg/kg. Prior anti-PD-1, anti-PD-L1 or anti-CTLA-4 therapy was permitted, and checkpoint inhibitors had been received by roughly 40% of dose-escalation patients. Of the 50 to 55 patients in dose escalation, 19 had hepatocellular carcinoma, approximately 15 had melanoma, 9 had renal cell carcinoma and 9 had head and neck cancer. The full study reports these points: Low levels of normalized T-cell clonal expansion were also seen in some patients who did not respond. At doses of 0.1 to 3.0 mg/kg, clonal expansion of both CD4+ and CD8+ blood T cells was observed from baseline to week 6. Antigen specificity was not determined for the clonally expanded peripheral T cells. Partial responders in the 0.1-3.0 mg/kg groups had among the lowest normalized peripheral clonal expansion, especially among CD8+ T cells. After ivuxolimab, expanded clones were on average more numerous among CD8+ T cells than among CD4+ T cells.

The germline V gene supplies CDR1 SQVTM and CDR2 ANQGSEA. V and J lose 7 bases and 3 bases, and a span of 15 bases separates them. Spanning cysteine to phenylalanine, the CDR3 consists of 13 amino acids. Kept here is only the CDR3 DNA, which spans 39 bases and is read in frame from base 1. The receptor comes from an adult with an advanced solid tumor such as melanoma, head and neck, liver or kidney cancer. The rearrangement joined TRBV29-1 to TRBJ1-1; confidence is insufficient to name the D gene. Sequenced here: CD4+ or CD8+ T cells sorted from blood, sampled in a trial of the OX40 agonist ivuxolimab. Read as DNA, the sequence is TGCAGCGCCAGTAGAGGGATGGACACTGAAGCTTTCTTT. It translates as CSASRGMDTEAFF.